The subject of this entry is one T cell receptor (beta chain). The V gene end was trimmed by 1 base and the J gene end by 4 bases; junction bases not matched to a gene: 5. The CDR3 is made up of 15 amino acids. Germline CDR1 reads KGHSH; CDR2 reads LQKENI. These data originate in a study of T cell changes during pregnancy in multiple sclerosis. Generated by immunoSEQ multiplex PCR, the TCRdb table keeps only in-frame clones and is missing some. The table lists tens of thousands of clones, approximately 92% of them singletons, with just under 2% in the top ten. Material: peripheral blood, obtained in the third trimester of pregnancy. The receptor was derived from a female donor in good health, enrolled as a control in a pregnancy study. J is TRBJ2-7 and V is TRBV18; 9 positions agree with TRBD1. This CDR3 reads CASSPRGTGLYEQYF. Written as DNA, the CDR3 is TGTGCCAGCTCACCACGTGGGACAGGGCTATACGAGCAGTACTTC.